This TCR beta chain was recorded in a study of vaccination and CD4 T cells after COVID-19. TCRdb processed the PCR reads anew with MiXCR; each CDR3 protein has one entry. The table includes under 30,000 distinct CDR3 sequences, about 49% detected once. The time point: late sampling 161 to 241 days after vaccination in a few convalescent patients. This clonotype was detected only a few times. Sequencing was performed on CD4+ T cells from blood, taken about 7 months after SARS-CoV-2 vaccination. The source is a human donor who had recovered from COVID-19.

In DNA, the CDR3 is TGCAGCAAGCATCGGGCCGATCAAGAGACCCAGTACTTC. It specifies CSKHRADQETQYF. The rearrangement uses TRBV20-1 and TRBJ2-5; D not certain. Germline V gene lookup returns CDR1 DFQATT and CDR2 SNEGSKA (reference sequence). CDR3 length: 13 residues.